This section outlines one T cell receptor beta chain sequence together with its context. The entry originates in a study of blood T cell repertoires in COVID-19. Study information: Collection of acute and convalescent COVID-19 samples took place in the United States, Italy and Spain. From T cells, B-cell-depleted T cells, or PBMCs came the material, which was cDNA or gDNA.

Under the authors' procedure: Reference gene primer amplification yielded estimated nucleated cell counts. TCRdb's copy holds only in-frame clones and misses some; the assay was immunoSEQ multiplex PCR. V, J and clone size derive from that table, while D and trimming were established from the DNA sequence. The data hold tens of thousands of clones, with under 90% observed a single time. CDR3 length: 16 residues. From germline, CDR1 is LNHNV and CDR2 YYDKDF (reference sequence). The V gene end was trimmed by 4 bases and the J gene end by 4 bases; junction bases not matched to a gene: 12. Sample: peripheral blood. The sequence derives from a woman aged 70-85 years with acute or convalescent COVID-19. The gene calls are TRBV15 and TRBJ2-7; 8 nucleotides match TRBD1. CDR3 protein: CATSTGGAGGRYEQYF. The CDR3 bases are TGTGCCACCAGCACAGGTGGGGCAGGGGGCCGATACGAGCAGTACTTC.